One and the same sample provided the 20 T cell receptor beta chains below, sequenced in a study of blood T cell repertoires in COVID-19. Sequencing used immunoSEQ multiplex PCR; TCRdb keeps in-frame clones, though not all of them. The data hold around 230,000 clones, with approximately 82% observed a single time. Sequenced sample: PBMCs or T cells enriched from blood (not recorded which). These receptors were obtained from a middle-aged man who had recovered from COVID-19.

The chain carries TRBV12-3 or TRBV12-4 and TRBJ1-4, with TRBD1 identical over 8 bases. With V trimmed by 1 base and J by 11 bases, 3 bases remained unmatched. The CDR3 length is 13 residues. CDR3 amino acids: CASSLVRGRKLFF. The CDR3 coding sequence is TGTGCCAGCAGTTTAGTCAGGGGGCGGAAACTGTTTTTT.

This clone was counted once. The chain recombines TRBV3-1 (or the pseudogene TRBV3-2) with TRBJ2-1, with D perhaps TRBD2 (6 bases). Trimming pared 3 bases from V and 5 bases from J, leaving 11 bases between. The CDR3 loop spans 14 amino acids. The germline V gene has CDR1 LGHDT and CDR2 YNNKEL (reference sequence). The CDR3 loop is CASSHPGLNNEQFF. CDR3 DNA sequence: TGTGCCAGCAGCCACCCGGGACTCAACAATGAGCAGTTCTTC.

The table lists this clone with a few counts. The V call is TRBV7-2, the J call TRBJ1-2; the D gene is possibly TRBD1 (5 bases). This CDR3 is built from 14 residues. Germline V gene lookup returns CDR1 SGHTA and CDR2 FQGNSA. V shed 4 bases and J shed 3 bases, with 12 bases lying between them. The CDR3 DNA sequence: TGTGCCAGCAGCTCCGGCGGGGCCCACTATGGCTACACCTTC. This codes for CASSSGGAHYGYTF.

The V and J genes are TRBV3-1 (or the pseudogene TRBV3-2) and TRBJ2-6, with D perhaps TRBD1 (8 bases). V dropped 5 bases and J dropped 0 bases, with 17 bases sitting between them. Germline V gene data show CDR1 as LGHDT and CDR2 as YNNKEL (reference sequence). CDR3 length: 18 residues. The CDR3 sequence is CASSYRQGRGSGANVLTF. The CDR3 DNA follows: TGTGCCAGCAGCTACCGACAGGGGAGGGGCTCTGGGGCCAACGTCCTGACTTTC.

The chain carries TRBV5-1 and TRBJ2-5; D is unresolved. This CDR3 comprises 16 residues. V was clipped by 0 bases and J by 1 base, with 13 bases between them. Germline-derived CDR1 and CDR2 are SGHRS and YFSETQ. CDR3 protein: CASSLGGSAGQETQYF. Here the CDR3 DNA reads TGCGCCAGCAGCTTGGGTGGCTCGGCAGGCCAAGAGACCCAGTACTTC. Complete variable domain (other parts from reference TRBV5-1 and TRBJ2-5): KAGVTQTPRYLIKTRGQQVTLSCSPISGHRSVSWYQQTPGQGLQFLFEYFSETQRNKGNFPGRFSGRQFSNSRSEMNVSTLELGDSALYLCASSLGGSAGQETQYFGPGTRLLVL.

This chain links TRBV5-6 with TRBJ1-2; maybe TRBD1 (5 bases). Germline assignment: CDR1 SGHDT and CDR2 YYEEEE. Deletions cut 4 bases from V and 8 bases from J, with 15 bases between. The CDR3 is 13 residues long. For the CDR3, the DNA is TGTGCCAGCAGCGCCGGACACGAAGTGGGCTACACCTTC. Translated: CASSAGHEVGYTF.

This sequence joins TRBV7-2 and TRBJ2-2, with D maybe TRBD1 (5 bases). CDR1 SGHTA and CDR2 FQGNSA come from the germline V gene. CDR3 length: 14 amino acids. Trimming stripped 5 bases from V and 2 bases from J, with 9 bases between. CDR3 sequence (DNA): TGTGCCAGCAGCCAGGACACTAACACCGGGGAGCTGTTTTTT. Its translation: CASSQDTNTGELFF.

V gene TRBV27 combines with J gene TRBJ2-7, with D maybe TRBD2 (6 bases). Between the trimmed V and J ends, which lost 5 bases and 6 bases, there was a span of 17 bases. This CDR3 contains 14 residues. Germline lookup yields CDR1 MNHEY and CDR2 SMNVEV (reference sequence). CDR3 sequence: CASSLGTGGSEQYF. The CDR3 DNA follows: TGTGCCAGCAGTCTCGGGACTGGAGGCTCCGAGCAGTACTTC.

The V and J genes are TRBV4-3 and TRBJ2-3; 10 bases align to TRBD2. The CDR3 runs 16 residues. The V segment lost 1 base and the J segment 7 bases; nucleotides outside the gene matches: 8. The germline CDR1 and CDR2 sequences are LGHNA and YSLEER. The DNA for the CDR3 is TGCGCCAGCAGCCAAGTAGCGGGGGGCCGCACCAATACGCAGTATTTT. Protein: CASSQVAGGRTNTQYF.

In its sample, this clone was seen once. The chain joins TRBV9 to TRBJ2-2; D gene ambiguous. V was clipped by 0 bases and J by 0 bases, with 9 bases between them. The CDR3 is 16 residues long. Germline CDR1 and CDR2: SGDLS and YYNGEE. The CDR3 spells CASSVGIQANTGELFF. The DNA for the CDR3 is TGTGCCAGCAGCGTAGGGATTCAGGCGAACACCGGGGAGCTGTTTTTT. The entire variable domain, with the rest obtained from reference TRBV9 and TRBJ2-2, is as follows: DSGVTQTPKHLITATGQRVTLRCSPRSGDLSVYWYQQSLDQGLQFLIQYYNGEERAKGNILERFSAQQFPDLHSELNLSSLELGDSALYFCASSVGIQANTGELFFGEGSRLTVL.

The chain carries TRBV28 and TRBJ1-2, with D perhaps matching TRBD1 (5 bases). Trimming took off 7 bases at V and 5 bases at J, with 17 bases between the two ends. This CDR3 region has 14 residues. From germline, CDR1 is MDHEN and CDR2 SYDVKM. The CDR3: CASTSPPQVYGYTF. CDR3 nucleotides: TGTGCCAGCACCTCCCCCCCACAGGTTTATGGCTACACCTTC.

The chain is built from TRBV28 and TRBJ1-1; D might be TRBD1 (5 bases). Germline V gene sequence: CDR1 MDHEN, CDR2 SYDVKM. This CDR3 is 13 amino acids long. V was cut by 2 bases and J by 10 bases, with 14 bases left in between. The CDR3 DNA reads as TGTGCCAGCAGTTTAGTCAACGGAAGGGGAGCTTTCTTT. It is translated as CASSLVNGRGAFF. Variable domain in full (rest from reference TRBV28 and TRBJ1-1): DVKVTQSSRYLVKRTGEKVFLECVQDMDHENMFWYRQDPGLGLRLIYFSYDVKMKEKGDIPEGYSVSREKKERFSLILESASTNQTSMYLCASSLVNGRGAFFGQGTRLTVV.

The rearrangement uses TRBV2 and TRBJ2-3; a possible D gene is TRBD2 (5 bases). The CDR3 has 14 amino acids. Germline V gene sequence: CDR1 SNHLY, CDR2 FYNNEI. Trimming shortened V by 4 bases and J by 4 bases, and 12 bases separated the two germline ends. CDR3 sequence (DNA): TGTGCCAGCAGTGCTCTCGACGGGGCAGATACGCAGTATTTT. As protein: CASSALDGADTQYF.

The J gene is TRBJ1-5, the V gene TRBV15; 7 bases line up with TRBD1. The CDR3 has 17 residues. After removal of 3 bases from V and 1 base from J, the junction contained 9 bases not matched to a gene. From germline, CDR1 is LNHNV and CDR2 YYDKDF (reference sequence). Here the CDR3 reads CATSSQLQGQSNQPQHF. CDR3 DNA sequence: TGTGCCACCAGCAGCCAACTACAGGGGCAGAGCAATCAGCCCCAGCATTTT.

This chain connects TRBV5-1 to TRBJ2-6; no clear D gene. This CDR3 is 15 amino acids long. CDR1 SGHRS and CDR2 YFSETQ come from the germline V gene. Trimming stripped 2 bases from V and 0 bases from J, with 6 bases between. The CDR3 region has the DNA TGCGCCAGCAGCTTAGAGAGCTCTGGGGCCAACGTCCTGACTTTC. This sequence encodes CASSLESSGANVLTF.

Turning to this clone: Other nucleotide sequences in the sample specify the same CDR3. The rearrangement joins TRBV10-3 to TRBJ1-5, with D possibly matching TRBD1 (5 bases). The V gene's germline CDR1 is ENHRY and CDR2 SYGVKD. Trimming left V 3 bases short and J 7 bases short, with 7 bases between. This CDR3 spans 12 amino acids. The DNA of the CDR3 is TGTGCCATCAGTGAAGCAGGGCAGCCCCAGCATTTT. Translated: CAISEAGQPQHF.

This clone occurred a few times. The V gene is TRBV7-3, the J gene TRBJ2-2; possible D gene TRBD2, 6 bases. V was clipped by 3 bases and J by 6 bases, with 11 bases between them. The CDR3 extends over 14 amino acids. The germline V gene encodes CDR1 SGHTA and CDR2 FQGTGA. The CDR3 here is CASSFGWGAGELFF. CDR3 bases: TGTGCCAGCAGCTTTGGTTGGGGGGCCGGGGAGCTGTTTTTT.

This clone has a handful of counts. This chain links TRBV7-2 with TRBJ2-1; TRBD2 matches at 7 bases. This CDR3 region has 14 residues. V lost 4 bases and J lost 9; bases outside the gene matches: 9. The V gene's germline CDR1 is SGHTA and CDR2 FQGNSA. CDR3 coding DNA: TGTGCCAGCAGCTCTAGAGGCGGGGGAGGTGAGCAGTTCTTC. Its translation: CASSSRGGGGEQFF.

This sequence joins TRBV5-1 and TRBJ2-1, with TRBD2 matching 11 bases. In germline, CDR1 is SGHRS, CDR2 YFSETQ. V was pared by 0 bases and J by 5 bases, with 4 bases of the junction left unmatched. CDR3 length equals 16 residues. This CDR3 reads CASSLVLAGVDNEQFF. The CDR3 coding sequence is TGCGCCAGCAGCTTGGTACTAGCGGGGGTCGACAATGAGCAGTTCTTC.

This clone turned up a few times. The J gene is TRBJ2-7, the V gene TRBV27; 9 nucleotides line up with TRBD1. The CDR3 totals 14 residues. Germline assignment: CDR1 MNHEY and CDR2 SMNVEV (reference sequence). Unmatched junction bases numbered 8, after V lost 5 bases and J lost 6 bases. The CDR3 nucleotides read TGTGCCAGCAGTCCGCGGACAGGGGCGCGCGAGCAGTACTTC. Its protein product is CASSPRTGAREQYF.